This T cell receptor beta chain was observed in a study of blood T cell repertoires in COVID-19. Study details: The analysed material was cDNA or gDNA that came from T cells, B-cell-depleted T cells, or PBMCs.

In the authors' methods: Counts of nucleated cells, estimated from reference gene primer amplification, were obtained. Measured with immunoSEQ multiplex PCR; TCRdb has only the in-frame clones, and not every one. V and J calls and clone size are those listed in that table; D and trimming were worked out from the DNA. In the table there are about 110,000 clones, under 90% of which are singletons. The CDR3 sequence is 15 residues long. Unmatched junction bases numbered 9, after V lost 7 bases and J lost 2 bases. Germline-derived CDR1 and CDR2 are SGHRS and YFSETQ. In this sample, this clone turned up once.

The TCR originated in a woman in her sixties with acute or convalescent COVID-19. Specimen: peripheral blood. The chain has TRBV5-1 and TRBJ1-5, with 7 bases fitting TRBD1. The CDR3 region has the DNA TGCGCCAGCCGAGAAACCGGACAGGGCAATCAGCCCCAGCATTTT. Its protein is CASRETGQGNQPQHF.